Listed below are T cell receptor beta chains from one sample, sequenced in a study of T cells in Graves' hyperthyroidism and ophthalmopathy. TCRdb fed the multiplex PCR reads into MiXCR, producing one record per CDR3 protein. Of approximately 560,000 distinct CDR3 sequences listed, about 45% are singletons. Sequences were obtained from peripheral blood or thyroid tissue (not recorded which). These receptors were taken from a woman in her late teens or twenties with Graves' hyperthyroidism. Both conserved end residues are part of each CDR3. The D gene is left open where the match is weak. Clone size is given for some rows only: seen once, a few or many times, or a class if the clone is expanded.

j_call | d_call | v_call | clone_size | cdr3_nt | cdr3_aa
TRBJ1-4 | NA | TRBV7-9 | NA | TGTGCCAGCAGCTTAGGGGAGGACAGTTATAATGAAAAACTGTTTTTT | CASSLGEDSYNEKLFF
TRBJ1-3 | NA | TRBV7-8 | few | TGTGCCAGCAGCCCCTACGGGACCGCGAGAAACACCATATATTTT | CASSPYGTARNTIYF
TRBJ2-3 | NA | TRBV7-3 | NA | TGTGCCAGCAGCACGAACAGGGACAGCACAGATACGCAGTATTTT | CASSTNRDSTDTQYF
TRBJ2-7 | NA | TRBV10-3 | NA | TGTGCCAGCAGTGAATGGAGGGCACCGTCCTACGAGCAGTACTTC | CASSEWRAPSYEQYF
TRBJ1-1 | TRBD1 | TRBV6-4 | few | TGTGCCAGCTCCGAAACTCCGGGACAGGGAAACACTGAAGCTTTCTTT | CASSETPGQGNTEAFF
TRBJ2-5 | TRBD2 | TRBV20-1 | once | TGCAGTGCCCCGGCCCCTAGCGGGACCCGGTACTTC | CSAPAPSGTRYF
TRBJ1-2 | NA | TRBV11-3 | NA | TGTGTCATCCTCGGGACGGGAGACTATGGCTACACCTTC | CVILGTGDYGYTF
TRBJ2-7 | NA | TRBV6-1 | NA | TGTGCCAGCAGTACATCTGCGGGCCAGTTGACCTACGAGCAGTACTTC | CASSTSAGQLTYEQYF
TRBJ2-7 | TRBD2 | TRBV7-9 | NA | TGTGCCGGCAGCTTAGGGGGGACTAGCGACTACGAGCAGTACTTC | CAGSLGGTSDYEQYF
TRBJ2-7 | NA | TRBV7-3 | NA | TGTGCCAGCAGGCGGGTCGGGACTCCCTACGAGCAGTACTTC | CASRRVGTPYEQYF
TRBJ2-7 | TRBD1 | TRBV29-1 | many | TGCAGCGCTACAGGGGTCGACGAGCAGTACTTC | CSATGVDEQYF
TRBJ1-4 | NA | TRBV7-9 | NA | TGCGCCAGCAGCCAAGGAAGGGGACTAGATGAAAAACTGTTTTTT | CASSQGRGLDEKLFF
TRBJ2-2 | NA | TRBV7-9 | few | TGTGCCAGCAGCTTACCTTATAACACCGGGGAGCTGTTTTTT | CASSLPYNTGELFF
TRBJ2-4 | NA | TRBV10-3 | NA | TGTGCCATCAGTGAGAACAGCAACAAAAACATTCAGTACTTC | CAISENSNKNIQYF
TRBJ2-2 | NA | TRBV14 | NA | TGTGCCAGCAGCCATGACCCAGGGGAGCTGTTTTTT | CASSHDPGELFF
TRBJ2-6 | NA | TRBV5-1 | NA | TGCGCCAGCAGCTTAACAGGGTTCTCTGGGGCCAACGTCCTGACTTTC | CASSLTGFSGANVLTF
TRBJ2-5 | TRBD2 | TRBV19 | NA | TGTGCCAGTAGTACGATGGGACTAGCGGGAGAAGAGACCCAGTACTTC | CASSTMGLAGEETQYF
TRBJ1-1 | NA | TRBV27 | NA | TGTGCCAGCCGGGACCGCCTGGTAGTCACTGAAGCTTTCTTT | CASRDRLVVTEAFF
TRBJ2-7 | NA | TRBV29-1 | many | TGCAGCGTTCGCCAGGGACCAGGCGAGCAGTACTTC | CSVRQGPGEQYF
TRBJ2-5 | TRBD2 | TRBV20-1 | once | TGCAGTGCTAGAGTGGCGGGAGTAAGGGAGACCCAGTACTTC | CSARVAGVRETQYF
TRBJ1-1 | TRBD1 | TRBV19 | few | TGTGCCAGTAGTTCACGGACAGGGAAAGGCACTGAAGCTTTCTTT | CASSSRTGKGTEAFF
TRBJ2-7 | NA | TRBV5-1 | NA | TGCGCCAGCAGCTTGGCCGGGTCGGGATACGAGCAGTACTTC | CASSLAGSGYEQYF
TRBJ2-7 | NA | TRBV20-1 | NA | TGCAGTGCCCCTGGCCTACGGAGGTCCTACGAGCAGTACTTC | CSAPGLRRSYEQYF
TRBJ2-7 | NA | TRBV25-1 | NA | TGTGCCAGCTCTGGACATAGCTCCTACGAGCAGTACTTC | CASSGHSSYEQYF
TRBJ2-7 | TRBD2 | TRBV7-9 | NA | TGCGCCAGCAGCCAACTAGCGGGCGATGCCTACGAGCAGTACTTC | CASSQLAGDAYEQYF
TRBJ1-2 | NA | TRBV29-1 | NA | TGTGCCTGGGGAACCGGGACATGGAACTATGGCTACACCTTC | CAWGTGTWNYGYTF
TRBJ2-2 | NA | TRBV24-1 | NA | TGTGTCACCAGTGATGCCTCAAAAGGCACCGGGGAGCTGTTTTTT | CVTSDASKGTGELFF
TRBJ1-4 | NA | TRBV7-3 | NA | TGCGCCAGCAGCCAAGTTGTCGGATTAACTAATGAAAAACTGTTTTTT | CASSQVVGLTNEKLFF
TRBJ1-1 | NA | TRBV29-1 | many | TGCAGCGTTGACCACCCTAGAGGGAACACTGAAGCTTTCTTT | CSVDHPRGNTEAFF
TRBJ2-5 | NA | TRBV15 | NA | TGTGCCACCAAGTTCGGTCGGCAAGAGACCCAGTACTTC | CATKFGRQETQYF
TRBJ2-5 | NA | TRBV2 | NA | TGTGCCACCAGCAGGCGGGTTCGCACGGAGACCCAGTACTTC | CATSRRVRTETQYF
TRBJ1-1 | NA | TRBV5-1 | NA | TGCGCCAGCAGCTTGGGACCCAGGGCGACTGAAGCTTTCTTT | CASSLGPRATEAFF
TRBJ1-2 | NA | TRBV12-3/TRBV12-4 | NA | TGTGCCAGCAGTTTAGGTCAGGGCTTCTATGGCTACACCTTC | CASSLGQGFYGYTF
TRBJ2-7 | TRBD2 | TRBV7-2 | few | TGTGCCAGCAGCTCGTTAGCGGGATGGCGCGGCGAGCAGTACTTC | CASSSLAGWRGEQYF
TRBJ1-1 | NA | TRBV20-1 | NA | TGCAGTGCTAGCGGGAATGTGAACACTGAAGCTTTCTTT | CSASGNVNTEAFF
TRBJ1-1 | NA | TRBV10-3 | few | TGTGCCAGCATACAGGCCCCCGGGAGCTGGATTGGCACTGAAGCTTTCTTT | CASIQAPGSWIGTEAFF
TRBJ2-5 | TRBD1 | TRBV20-1 | few | TGCAGTGCCTCCGACAGGGCCCCCCAAGAGACCCAGTACTTC | CSASDRAPQETQYF
TRBJ1-5 | NA | TRBV30 | NA | TGTGCCTGGAGTAGGGGGGTTGATCAGCCCCAGCATTTT | CAWSRGVDQPQHF
TRBJ2-5 | TRBD1 | TRBV7-9 | NA | TGTGCCAGCAGCTTCCCAGGGGGCGAGACCCAGTACTTC | CASSFPGGETQYF
TRBJ1-5 | NA | TRBV12-1 | NA | TGTGCCAGCAGTCGACAGGGGGCGGATCAGCCCCAGCATTTT | CASSRQGADQPQHF
TRBJ1-2 | TRBD1 | TRBV7-2 | few | TGTGCCGGCAGCATGACAGGGAGTGGCTACACCTTC | CAGSMTGSGYTF
TRBJ2-3 | TRBD2 | TRBV7-3 | NA | TGTGCCAGCAGCTTGACTAGCGGGAGCACAGATACGCAGTATTTT | CASSLTSGSTDTQYF
TRBJ1-1 | TRBD1 | TRBV19 | NA | TGTGCCAGTAGTATGGGACAGGGGGCGGTTGAAGCTTTCTTT | CASSMGQGAVEAFF
TRBJ2-7 | NA | TRBV7-9 | few | TGTGCCAGCAGCTTGGCGACAGTAAATCCCTACGAGCAGTACTTC | CASSLATVNPYEQYF
TRBJ2-5 | NA | TRBV15 | NA | TGTGCCACCAGCAGAGATGAGGACGGAACCGAGACCCAGTACTTC | CATSRDEDGTETQYF
TRBJ1-5 | TRBD1 | TRBV29-1 | many | TGCAGCGTGGGGGGGACAGTTGGAAATCAGCCCCAGCATTTT | CSVGGTVGNQPQHF
TRBJ2-5 | TRBD1 | TRBV7-9 | NA | TGTGCCAGCAGCTCACCAGACAGGGGGCAAGAGACCCAGTACTTC | CASSSPDRGQETQYF
TRBJ1-2 | TRBD1 | TRBV25-1 | NA | TGTGCCAGCTCACCACAGGACAGGTTCTATGGCTACACCTTC | CASSPQDRFYGYTF
TRBJ2-5 | NA | TRBV6-1 | few | TGTGCCAGCAGTGAATACAGCTCAGAGACCCAGTACTTC | CASSEYSSETQYF
TRBJ2-5 | NA | TRBV6-4 | few | TGTGCCAGCAGTGTCAGAGGGGGAGCAGAGACCCAGTACTTC | CASSVRGGAETQYF
TRBJ1-1 | NA | TRBV7-6 | NA | TGTGCCAGCAGCTTAGGAGGGTCGGGGATGAACACTGAAGCTTTCTTT | CASSLGGSGMNTEAFF
TRBJ2-7 | NA | TRBV20-1 | NA | TGCAGTGCTAGCGAGGGAACAGGGAGTCCCCACGAGCAGTACTTC | CSASEGTGSPHEQYF
TRBJ2-5 | NA | TRBV9 | NA | TGTGCCAGCAGCGCAATGGGGTATGAGACCCAGTACTTC | CASSAMGYETQYF
TRBJ2-5 | TRBD2 | TRBV2 | few | TGTGCCAGCATCCTAGCGGGAGGGCCAGAGACCCAGTACTTC | CASILAGGPETQYF
TRBJ1-2 | TRBD1 | TRBV5-1 | NA | TGCGCCAGCAGCAGGGGACAGGGTGTCTATGGCTACACCTTC | CASSRGQGVYGYTF